This T cell receptor (beta chain) was recovered during a study of T cells of healthy individuals. The V and J ends lost 2 bases and 3 bases respectively, with 11 bases between them. Germline loops: CDR1 MGHRA, CDR2 YSYEKL. The CDR3 extends over 14 amino acids. TCRdb redid the calling of the 5' RACE reads with MiXCR, one entry per CDR3 protein. The sample lists about 57,000 distinct CDR3 sequences, 15% to 20% occurring once. The TCR was taken from a human donor in good health. The gene calls are TRBV4-1 and TRBJ2-7; no firm D call. The CDR3 protein is CASSQMSANYEQYF. CDR3 bases: TGCGCCAGCAGCCAAATGAGTGCAAACTACGAGCAGTACTTC.